The 27 T cell receptor beta chains reported below all come from one sample, sequenced in a study of cytomegalovirus exposure and HLA in healthy donors (dated by TCRdb to between 2016 and 2019). Receptor libraries were prepared by the immunoSEQ multiplex PCR assay. TCRdb stores this immuneACCESS table with in-frame sequences only. Part of the clones is absent; in the studies checked, under half of the shortfall reflects unresolved V genes, and no reason is known for the rest. Present in this sample are more than 200,000 clones, 90% of which were seen just once. The ten largest account for around 3.3% of the sample. The source material was PBMCs. The receptors were sampled from a woman aged 30 to 39 in good health and CMV-seronegative.

This chain uses TRBV7-2 with TRBJ2-7, with D perhaps matching TRBD1 (6 bases). Trimming left V 5 bases short and J 4 bases short, with 15 bases between. Germline V gene lookup returns CDR1 SGHTA and CDR2 FQGNSA. The CDR3 loop spans 14 amino acids. The CDR3 sequence is CASSRAYREYEQYF. Written as DNA, the CDR3 is TGTGCCAGCAGCCGTGCGTACAGGGAATACGAGCAGTACTTC.

The chain couples TRBV28 to TRBJ2-1; D not resolved. The CDR3 sequence is 16 residues long. Deletions cut 7 bases from V and 0 bases from J, with 16 bases between. Germline CDR1 is MDHEN and CDR2 is SYDVKM. The CDR3, as DNA: TGTGCCAGCACCCACCTTGAGGCGGTCTCCTACAATGAGCAGTTCTTC. This codes for CASTHLEAVSYNEQFF.

The gene calls are TRBV7-9 and TRBJ2-1, with D unclear. Germline values: CDR1 SEHNR, CDR2 FQNEAQ (reference sequence). The V end lost 2 bases, the J end lost 9 bases, and 5 bases lay between the germline ends. This CDR3 spans 11 amino acids. The CDR3 reads CASSLQAEQFF. The CDR3 DNA reads TGTGCCAGCAGCTTACAGGCTGAGCAGTTCTTC.

This clone appeared a single time. In DNA, the CDR3 is TGTGCCAGCAGCTTTAGCGGGAGGCTGGGGGAGCAGTACTTC. Its translation is CASSFSGRLGEQYF. This rearrangement joins TRBV7-2 to TRBJ2-7; 10 nucleotides agree with TRBD2. Germline V gene data show CDR1 as SGHTA and CDR2 as FQGNSA. The junction had 6 bases not matched to a gene; V was cut back by 3 bases and J by 7 bases. The CDR3 is 14 amino acids. The complete variable domain, with remaining parts taken from reference TRBV7-2 and TRBJ2-7, reads GAGVSQSPSNKVTEKGKDVELRCDPISGHTALYWYRQSLGQGLEFLIYFQGNSAPDKSGLPSDRFSAERTGGSVSTLTIQRTQQEDSAVYLCASSFSGRLGEQYFGPGTRLTVT.

Worth noting for this clone: Other nucleotide sequences in the sample specify the same CDR3. This sequence joins TRBV6-1 and TRBJ1-2; 7 bases are shared with TRBD1. Germline-derived CDR1 and CDR2 are MNHNS and SASEGT. V shed 1 base, J shed 4 bases, and the junction held 0 bases outside the gene matches. The CDR3 covers 13 residues. This CDR3 reads CASSEGQGYGYTF. The CDR3, as DNA: TGTGCCAGCAGTGAAGGACAGGGCTATGGCTACACCTTC.

The chain combines TRBV6-5 with TRBJ1-4, with 7 bases that match TRBD1. The CDR3 has 15 residues. V was clipped by 6 bases and J by 6 bases; unmatched bases: 10. Germline CDR1 is MNHEY and CDR2 is SVGAGI. CDR3 in DNA: TGTGCCAGCAGCATACACAGGGGAAACGATGAAAAACTGTTTTTT. Translating gives CASSIHRGNDEKLFF.

The chain has TRBV6-4 and TRBJ2-2; D perhaps matches TRBD2 (5 bases). CDR1 is MRHNA and CDR2 is SNTAGT in the germline V gene. This CDR3 is built from 15 residues. Trimming took 0 bases from V and 4 from J, leaving 9 bases between them. The CDR3 sequence: CASSDSSGSTGELFF. The CDR3 DNA follows: TGTGCCAGCAGTGACTCGTCGGGAAGCACCGGGGAGCTGTTTTTT.

The gene calls are TRBV5-1 and TRBJ2-3; 12 nucleotides align to TRBD1. CDR1 SGHRS and CDR2 YFSETQ come from the germline V gene. The trim removed 4 bases at V and 1 base at J, leaving 7 bases unmatched. This CDR3 region has 17 residues. The CDR3 reads CASSPGTGGAGTDTQYF. CDR3 in DNA: TGCGCCAGCAGCCCTGGGACAGGGGGCGCAGGCACAGATACGCAGTATTTT. Full variable domain (outside the CDR3, taken from reference TRBV5-1 and TRBJ2-3): KAGVTQTPRYLIKTRGQQVTLSCSPISGHRSVSWYQQTPGQGLQFLFEYFSETQRNKGNFPGRFSGRQFSNSRSEMNVSTLELGDSALYLCASSPGTGGAGTDTQYFGPGTRLTVL.

The V gene is TRBV28, the J gene TRBJ2-7; 7 bases fit TRBD2. V dropped 2 bases and J dropped 2; count of bases not matched to a gene: 6. Germline V gene data show CDR1 as MDHEN and CDR2 as SYDVKM. The CDR3 is 15 residues long. CDR3 sequence reads: CASSLTREAAYEQYF. The CDR3, as DNA: TGTGCCAGCAGTTTAACACGGGAGGCCGCCTACGAGCAGTACTTC. Full variable domain (rest looked up from reference TRBV28 and TRBJ2-7): DVKVTQSSRYLVKRTGEKVFLECVQDMDHENMFWYRQDPGLGLRLIYFSYDVKMKEKGDIPEGYSVSREKKERFSLILESASTNQTSMYLCASSLTREAAYEQYFGPGTRLTVT.

This clone came up a few times. This chain uses TRBV13 with TRBJ1-2; 9 bases fit TRBD1. This CDR3 comprises 15 residues. V gave up 0 bases and J gave up 8 bases; unmatched junction bases: 7. Germline CDR1 reads PRHDT; CDR2 reads FYEKMQ (reference sequence). This CDR3 reads CASSLGGNRGLGYTF. DNA for the CDR3: TGTGCCAGCAGCTTAGGCGGGAACAGGGGGCTCGGCTACACCTTC.

The DNA for the CDR3 is TGTGCCAGCAGCTTGGGGCGGGCAGGGTCCTCCTACGAGCAGTACTTC. Translating gives CASSLGRAGSSYEQYF. The chain couples TRBV5-6 to TRBJ2-7; perhaps D is TRBD1 or TRBD2 (5 bases each). Trimming took 0 bases from V and 0 from J, leaving 13 bases between them. Germline V gene sequence: CDR1 SGHDT, CDR2 YYEEEE. The length of the CDR3 is 16 residues. Full variable domain (remainder filled in from reference TRBV5-6 and TRBJ2-7): DAGVTQSPTHLIKTRGQQVTLRCSPKSGHDTVSWYQQALGQGPQFIFQYYEEEERQRGNFPDRFSGHQFPNYSSELNVNALLLGDSALYLCASSLGRAGSSYEQYFGPGTRLTVT.

V is TRBV7-9 and J is TRBJ1-1; D is unclear. CDR3 length: 12 residues. Germline lookup yields CDR1 SEHNR and CDR2 FQNEAQ (reference sequence). The V gene lost 1 base and the J gene lost 8 bases, with 8 bases spanning the gap. CDR3 loop: CASSLVAVEAFF. CDR3 DNA sequence: TGTGCCAGCAGCTTAGTCGCGGTCGAAGCTTTCTTT. The entire variable domain, with the rest obtained from reference TRBV7-9 and TRBJ1-1, is as follows: DTGVSQNPRHKITKRGQNVTFRCDPISEHNRLYWYRQTLGQGPEFLTYFQNEAQLEKSRLLSDRFSAERPKGSFSTLEIQRTEQGDSAMYLCASSLVAVEAFFGQGTRLTVV.

The chain combines TRBV6-5 with TRBJ2-7; TRBD1 is a possible D gene (5 bases). Trimming cost V 2 bases and J 0 bases, with 14 bases left between them. CDR3 length: 16 residues. Germline V gene sequence: CDR1 MNHEY, CDR2 SVGAGI. The CDR3 sequence is CASSYGASEDSYEQYF. CDR3 nucleotide sequence: TGTGCCAGCAGTTACGGGGCTAGTGAGGACTCCTACGAGCAGTACTTC.

This chain links TRBV2 with TRBJ2-7, with a tentative D call TRBD2 (5 bases). This CDR3 is 13 amino acids long. Germline CDR1 SNHLY, CDR2 FYNNEI. The germline V and J ends were trimmed by 8 bases and 3 bases, with 14 bases remaining between them. The CDR3 DNA follows: TGTGCCAGCGAACCACCTACTAGCTACGAGCAGTACTTC. This sequence encodes CASEPPTSYEQYF.

CDR3 coding DNA: TGTGCCACCAGCATTGGGACTAGCGGGACCCGTACCCAGTACTTC. Protein sequence: CATSIGTSGTRTQYF. This chain connects TRBV15 to TRBJ2-5; the match to TRBD2 covers 13 bases. The J segment lost 8 bases and the V segment lost 4 bases, leaving 7 bases of the junction unmatched. This CDR3 comprises 15 residues. In germline, CDR1 is LNHNV, CDR2 YYDKDF (reference sequence).

The chain uses TRBV5-1 and TRBJ1-1; D remains ambiguous. This CDR3 has 13 residues. Germline-derived CDR1 and CDR2 are SGHRS and YFSETQ. Trimming cost V 1 base and J 7 bases, with 11 bases left between them. The CDR3 loop reads CASSLTPANEAFF. The CDR3 DNA reads TGCGCCAGCAGCTTGACGCCGGCCAATGAAGCTTTCTTT.

This chain joins TRBV5-6 and TRBJ1-5; tentatively, D is TRBD1 (6 bases). CDR3 length: 16 amino acids. Germline CDR1 reads SGHDT; CDR2 reads YYEEEE. Trimming took off 1 base at V and 7 bases at J, with 18 bases between the two ends. The CDR3 nucleotides are TGTGCCAGCAGCTTGAGGGGGTCGTTCCCATCCCAGCCCCAGCATTTT. Encoded protein: CASSLRGSFPSQPQHF.

The chain carries TRBV2 and TRBJ2-5; the D gene is possibly TRBD2 (6 bases). CDR1 is SNHLY, CDR2 FYNNEI, per germline. The V and J ends lost 4 bases and 1 base respectively, with 13 bases between them. The length of the CDR3 is 15 residues. In DNA, the CDR3 is TGTGCCAGCAGTGGAGGGGTGGGGGGCCAAGAGACCCAGTACTTC. Its translation is CASSGGVGGQETQYF.

The chain uses TRBV7-9 and TRBJ2-3; tentatively, D is TRBD1 or TRBD2 (5 bases each). This CDR3 contains 14 residues. The V end lost 6 bases, the J end lost 3 bases, and 13 bases lay between the germline ends. Germline V lookup: CDR1 SEHNR, CDR2 FQNEAQ (reference sequence). The CDR3 bases are TGTGCCAGCAGGGGGGATTTCGATACAGATACGCAGTATTTT. The encoded protein is CASRGDFDTDTQYF.

The genes are TRBV29-1 and TRBJ1-2; D not resolved. CDR3 size: 14 residues. Germline assignment: CDR1 SQVTM and CDR2 ANQGSEA. V dropped 1 base and J dropped 2 bases, with 11 bases sitting between them. The CDR3 reads CSVEGVRTNYGYTF. The CDR3 nucleotides read TGCAGCGTTGAAGGGGTCAGAACAAACTATGGCTACACCTTC.

This chain's CDR3 is CSVPGSWATEAFF. The CDR3, as DNA: TGCAGCGTTCCAGGGTCATGGGCCACTGAAGCTTTCTTT. The chain couples TRBV29-1 to TRBJ1-1; D perhaps matches TRBD1 (5 bases). The V end was cut by 5 bases, the J end by 4 bases, with 14 bases between. Germline assignment: CDR1 SQVTM and CDR2 ANQGSEA. This CDR3 is 13 amino acids long.

J is TRBJ1-5 and V is TRBV2; no definite D call. V lost 2 bases, J lost 4 bases, and 18 bases lay in between. CDR1 and CDR2 from the germline V gene are SNHLY and FYNNEI. The CDR3 contains 17 residues. This chain's CDR3 is CASSEFGGVVRNQPQHF. The CDR3 DNA reads as TGTGCCAGCAGTGAATTCGGCGGGGTCGTGAGGAATCAGCCCCAGCATTTT. Combining the CDR3 with reference TRBV2 and TRBJ1-5 gives the whole variable domain EPEVTQTPSHQVTQMGQEVILRCVPISNHLYFYWYRQILGQKVEFLVSFYNNEISEKSEIFDDQFSVERPDGSNFTLKIRSTKLEDSAMYFCASSEFGGVVRNQPQHFGDGTRLSIL.

This chain uses TRBV5-1 with TRBJ2-3, with 11 bases fitting TRBD2. CDR1 is SGHRS and CDR2 is YFSETQ in the germline V gene. After removal of 1 base from V and 2 bases from J, the junction contained 6 bases not matched to a gene. This CDR3 comprises 17 residues. CDR3 amino acids: CASSLLGTSGNTDTQYF. CDR3 coding DNA: TGCGCCAGCAGCTTGCTAGGGACTAGCGGAAACACAGATACGCAGTATTTT.

The chain joins TRBV18 to TRBJ1-3; D unclear. Germline lookup yields CDR1 KGHSH and CDR2 LQKENI. Trimming took off 0 bases at V and 2 bases at J, with 8 bases between the two ends. This CDR3 contains 15 residues. Here the CDR3 reads CASSPPEGAGNTIYF. The CDR3 region has the DNA TGTGCCAGCTCACCACCGGAAGGTGCTGGAAACACCATATATTTT.

This chain connects TRBV5-4 to TRBJ2-1; 9 bases match TRBD1. After removal of 4 bases from V and 1 base from J, the junction contained 3 bases not matched to a gene. This CDR3 is 15 amino acids long. Germline V CDR1 and CDR2: SGHNT, YYREEE (reference sequence). CDR3 nucleotides: TGTGCCAGCAGCCGGACAGGGGAATCCTACAATGAGCAGTTCTTC. This sequence encodes CASSRTGESYNEQFF.

This chain connects TRBV5-6 to TRBJ2-3; the D gene is possibly TRBD1 (6 bases). This CDR3 contains 13 residues. In germline, CDR1 is SGHDT, CDR2 YYEEEE. V lost 2 bases and J lost 9, with 13 bases in between. The CDR3 spells CASSFARDITQYF. The CDR3 DNA follows: TGTGCCAGCAGCTTTGCCCGGGACATAACGCAGTATTTT. Complete variable domain (other parts from reference TRBV5-6 and TRBJ2-3): DAGVTQSPTHLIKTRGQQVTLRCSPKSGHDTVSWYQQALGQGPQFIFQYYEEEERQRGNFPDRFSGHQFPNYSSELNVNALLLGDSALYLCASSFARDITQYFGPGTRLTVL.

J is TRBJ2-5 and V is TRBV6-1; 8 nucleotides line up with TRBD1. V shed 6 bases, J shed 1 base, and the junction held 7 bases outside the gene matches. The CDR3 runs 15 residues. Germline lookup yields CDR1 MNHNS and CDR2 SASEGT. CDR3 region: CASSRTGSGQETQYF. CDR3 DNA: TGTGCCAGCAGCCGGACAGGGAGTGGCCAAGAGACCCAGTACTTC.